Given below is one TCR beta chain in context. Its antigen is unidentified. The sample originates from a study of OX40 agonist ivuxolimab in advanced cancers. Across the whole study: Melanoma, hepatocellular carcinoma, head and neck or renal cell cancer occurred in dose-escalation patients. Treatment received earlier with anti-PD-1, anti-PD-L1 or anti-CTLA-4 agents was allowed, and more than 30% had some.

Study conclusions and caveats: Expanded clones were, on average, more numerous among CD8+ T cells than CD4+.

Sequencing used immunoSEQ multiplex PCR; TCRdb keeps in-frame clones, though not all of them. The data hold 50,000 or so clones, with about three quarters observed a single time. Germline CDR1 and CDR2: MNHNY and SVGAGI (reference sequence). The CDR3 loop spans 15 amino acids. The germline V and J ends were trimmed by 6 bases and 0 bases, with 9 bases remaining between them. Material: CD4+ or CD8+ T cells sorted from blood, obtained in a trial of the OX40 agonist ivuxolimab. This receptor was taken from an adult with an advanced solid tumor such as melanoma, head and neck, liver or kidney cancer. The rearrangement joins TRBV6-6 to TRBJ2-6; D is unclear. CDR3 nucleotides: TGTGCCAGCAGCCGATTTATCTCTGGGGCCAACGTCCTGACTTTC. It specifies CASSRFISGANVLTF.